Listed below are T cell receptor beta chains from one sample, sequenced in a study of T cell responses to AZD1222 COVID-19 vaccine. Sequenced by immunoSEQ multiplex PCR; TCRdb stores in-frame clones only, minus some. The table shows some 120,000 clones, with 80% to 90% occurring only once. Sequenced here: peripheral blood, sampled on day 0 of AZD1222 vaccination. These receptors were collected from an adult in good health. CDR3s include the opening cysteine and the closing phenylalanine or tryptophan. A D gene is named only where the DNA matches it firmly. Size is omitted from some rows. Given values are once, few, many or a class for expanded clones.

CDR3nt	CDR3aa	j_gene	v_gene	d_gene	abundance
TGTGCCAGCAGCTCCGGGGGTAGCGGGGTCTCCTACGAGCAGTACTTC	CASSSGGSGVSYEQYF	TRBJ2-7	TRBV6-2/TRBV6-3	TRBD2	-
TGTGCCAGCTCCCGTGGGACTAATGAAAAACTGTTTTTT	CASSRGTNEKLFF	TRBJ1-4	TRBV18	-	-
TGTGCCAGCAGTAGCGCCGGACAGGGGTTGAATCAGCCCCAGCATTTT	CASSSAGQGLNQPQHF	TRBJ1-5	TRBV2	TRBD1	-
TGTGCCAGCGGTGCGGGCCGAGAGACCCAGTACTTC	CASGAGRETQYF	TRBJ2-5	TRBV12-3/TRBV12-4	-	-
TGTGCCAGCGTGGGGTGCAATCAGCCCCAGCATTTT	CASVGCNQPQHF	TRBJ1-5	TRBV27	-	-
TGTGCCAGCAGCCCCCCGACAGGTATGAACACTGAAGCTTTCTTT	CASSPPTGMNTEAFF	TRBJ1-1	TRBV5-4	-	-
TGTGCCAGCAGCTTAGGGCGAGCCGCCGAAAACATTCAGTACTTC	CASSLGRAAENIQYF	TRBJ2-4	TRBV7-2	-	-
TGCGCCAGTCCTAGGACAGGGGGAGATGGCTACACCTTC	CASPRTGGDGYTF	TRBJ1-2	TRBV23-1	TRBD1	-
TGTGCCAGTAGTATTAACGTTGGGGGTCAGCCCCAGCATTTT	CASSINVGGQPQHF	TRBJ1-5	TRBV19	-	-
TGCGCCAGCAGTGAGTTCTTACAGGGGGCGACGAACACTGAAGCTTTCTTT	CASSEFLQGATNTEAFF	TRBJ1-1	TRBV10-2	TRBD1	-
TGTGCCAGCCGAACCAGGAAAGGGGGGAACACTGAAGCTTTCTTT	CASRTRKGGNTEAFF	TRBJ1-1	TRBV7-2	-	-
TGCAGCGTCGCCCCCGGGACACCGAACACCGGGGAGCTGTTTTTT	CSVAPGTPNTGELFF	TRBJ2-2	TRBV29-1	-	once
TGTGCCAGCAGTCTGTCACAGAACACTGAAGCTTTCTTT	CASSLSQNTEAFF	TRBJ1-1	TRBV6-5	-	-
TGTGCCAGCAGTTTAGCAGGGGGGGAAAGTGAAAAACTGTTTTTT	CASSLAGGESEKLFF	TRBJ1-4	TRBV27	TRBD1	-
TGTGCCAGCAGGTACGACAGGGATGGCTACACCTTC	CASRYDRDGYTF	TRBJ1-2	TRBV6-6	TRBD1	once
TGTGCCACCAGTGGGGCGGTTAACAATGAGCAGTTCTTC	CATSGAVNNEQFF	TRBJ2-1	TRBV24-1	-	-
TGTGCCTGGAGTGTAGCGGGGGATAGCAATCAGCCCCAGCATTTT	CAWSVAGDSNQPQHF	TRBJ1-5	TRBV30	-	-
TGCGCCAGCACCTATGACTCCAACACCGGGGAGCTGTTTTTT	CASTYDSNTGELFF	TRBJ2-2	TRBV5-1	-	-
TGTGCCAGCAGTTTGGAACGACTCGCAGATACGCAGTATTTT	CASSLERLADTQYF	TRBJ2-3	TRBV27	-	-
TGTGCCAGCACCGGGACAAAAAACACAGATACGCAGTATTTT	CASTGTKNTDTQYF	TRBJ2-3	TRBV6-6	-	-
TGCGCCAGCAGCCCACAGAGCTACGAGCAGTACTTC	CASSPQSYEQYF	TRBJ2-7	TRBV4-1	-	-
TGCGCCAGCAGCCTCGGGACTCTGGGTAACATTCAGTACTTC	CASSLGTLGNIQYF	TRBJ2-4	TRBV5-1	-	-
TGTGCCAGCAGTCTATCGCGGGGGACCCAGTACTTC	CASSLSRGTQYF	TRBJ2-5	TRBV12-3/TRBV12-4	-	once
TGTGCCACCAGCAGAGGGACAGGGCCCTACGAGCAGTACTTC	CATSRGTGPYEQYF	TRBJ2-7	TRBV15	TRBD1	-
TGTGCCAGCAGCTTAGCGACGTCGGCGGGGGGCTCCTACGAGCAGTACTTC	CASSLATSAGGSYEQYF	TRBJ2-7	TRBV7-6	TRBD2	few
TGTGCCAGCAGCTCGGGACAGGGGGATCAGCCCCAGCATTTT	CASSSGQGDQPQHF	TRBJ1-5	TRBV5-4	TRBD1	-
TGTGCCAGCACGGGACTAGTTTCAGATACGCAGTATTTT	CASTGLVSDTQYF	TRBJ2-3	TRBV2	TRBD2	once
TGTGCCAGCAGTGAAGTAACTAGCGGGGTGTACAATGAGCAGTTCTTC	CASSEVTSGVYNEQFF	TRBJ2-1	TRBV6-1	TRBD2	-
TGTGCCAGCAGCTTCGGACTAGCGGGGGAGACCCAGTACTTC	CASSFGLAGETQYF	TRBJ2-5	TRBV7-2	TRBD2	-
TGCGCCAGCAGCCCCGTCCCTAACCCTTCCTACGAGCAGTACTTC	CASSPVPNPSYEQYF	TRBJ2-7	TRBV10-1	-	-
TGTGCCAGCAGCTCCCCTTGGACAGGGACTAACAATGAGCAGTTCTTC	CASSSPWTGTNNEQFF	TRBJ2-1	TRBV5-6	-	-
TGTGCCAGCAGCCCCGACAGGGGCACCGGGGAGCTGTTTTTT	CASSPDRGTGELFF	TRBJ2-2	TRBV2	TRBD1	-